A selection of T cell receptor beta chains follows, all from one sample in a study of CXCR3-negative and CXCR3-positive naive CD8 T cells. TCRdb re-analyzed the 5' RACE reads; it lists each CDR3 protein once, without DNA. The listing records approximately 100,000 distinct CDR3 sequences. Sequencing was performed on naive CXCR3+ CD8+ T cells from blood. These receptors were collected from a human donor in good health. Some clones in this sample may be carry-over from other donors' samples. CDR3s include the opening cysteine and the closing phenylalanine or tryptophan. Each record gives: J gene, V gene, CDR3 protein.

>TRBJ2-3|TRBV6-4
CASSDLAGGDTDTQYF
>TRBJ1-2|TRBV14
CASSLRDRANYSYTF
>TRBJ2-7|TRBV29-1
CSLVLAGVKYF
>TRBJ2-3|TRBV6-4
CASRQGLESDTQYF
>TRBJ1-2|TRBV12-3/TRBV12-4
CASSSQQAGQGYGYTF
>TRBJ2-7|TRBV4-2
CASSPGLAGVDEQYF
>TRBJ2-3|TRBV14
CAISPYPTDTQYF
>TRBJ1-6|TRBV4-3
CASSQDWTGNINSPLHF
>TRBJ2-3|TRBV19
CASSSGTGADTQYF
>TRBJ2-7|TRBV28
CASSLDRDSAYEQYF
>TRBJ2-7|TRBV20-1
CSAHGGRRDYEQYF
>TRBJ2-3|TRBV12-3/TRBV12-4
CASSPTDTQYF
>TRBJ2-7|TRBV9
CASSVSKNAYEQYF
>TRBJ2-3|TRBV6-5
CASSYYGGTDTQYF
>TRBJ2-5|TRBV29-1
CSVEEGNSQETQYF
>TRBJ1-1|TRBV12-5
CASGLFGTGNTEAFF
>TRBJ2-1|TRBV2
CASGSSRYNEQFF
>TRBJ1-6|TRBV3-1
CASSPGQGKDNSPLHF
>TRBJ2-5|TRBV12-3/TRBV12-4
CASSLLTGSRETQYF
>TRBJ1-1|TRBV20-1
CSARGGEMTEAFF
>TRBJ2-7|TRBV7-9
CASSLSGQVYSYEQYF
>TRBJ1-1|TRBV7-9
CASRGIPTEAFF
>TRBJ2-3|TRBV28
CASASPTDTQYF
>TRBJ2-5|TRBV10-3
CASTWEYQETQYF
>TRBJ2-3|TRBV4-3
CASSQVSASVDTQYF
>TRBJ2-7|TRBV29-1
CSVPKVGSYEQYF
>TRBJ2-7|TRBV11-3
CASSSIYEHYF
>TRBJ2-5|TRBV7-9
CASSLPTTGGGHQETQYF
>TRBJ2-1|TRBV7-9
CASSSVSGTAYNEQFF
>TRBJ2-7|TRBV20-1
CRAREGGYEQYF
>TRBJ2-7|TRBV28
CASSFVAYEQYF
>TRBJ2-7|TRBV5-6
CASSFRTSSYEQYF
>TRBJ2-1|TRBV24-1
CATSDLQGTGLSYNEQFF
>TRBJ2-5|TRBV28
CASSYRDRALETQYF
>TRBJ1-1|TRBV7-9
CASSLPSEAFF
>TRBJ2-3|TRBV28
CASSLTRPARTDTQYF
>TRBJ2-7|TRBV29-1
CSVEGPVGDPSYEQYF
>TRBJ2-1|TRBV14
CASSQEAGNTYNEQFF
>TRBJ2-2|TRBV7-9
CASSLLGATSNTGELFF
>TRBJ2-1|TRBV5-1
CASSSTDDEQFF
>TRBJ2-6|TRBV27
CASSHINYGTGANVLTF
>TRBJ2-2|TRBV9
CASSVGLAGELFF
>TRBJ1-2|TRBV10-3
CAISESSPNYGYTF
>TRBJ2-1|TRBV4-3
CASSQDRGGSYNEQFF
>TRBJ2-7|TRBV7-9
CASFQFPSYEQYF